Listed here is a single TCR beta chain. Its antigen remains unknown. PCR was performed a second time for about 7 to 12 cycles using a sample-barcoded 5' primer and a J-beta primer mix. TCRdb analysed the 5' RACE reads with MiXCR anew, one entry per CDR3 protein. This sample has hundreds of thousands of distinct CDR3 sequences; roughly three fifths occur once, and the top ten carry around a quarter. V lost 3 bases to trimming and J lost 4 bases, with 12 bases between them. The CDR3 has 14 amino acids. Germline V gene lookup returns CDR1 SGHRS and CDR2 YFSETQ. The data stem from a study of blood T cells in healthy people across ages. Drawn from each donor were roughly 9.4 milliliters of peripheral blood. Study observations and caveats: No one knew whether donors had CMV, which possibly confounded expanded clonotype changes.

The origin of this receptor is a man in his forties in good health. V usage is TRBV5-1 and J usage is TRBJ2-3; tentative D call: TRBD1 (6 bases). Sample: blood. The CDR3 spells CASSSTTGSDTQYF. The CDR3 DNA is TGCGCCAGCAGCTCAACCACAGGGTCAGATACGCAGTATTTT.